This TCR beta chain was captured in a study of shared clonotypes between healthy human individuals. It was CD45RO-negative cells, positively selected for CCR7, that made up naive CD8 cells, with terminally differentiated effector memory CD45RA+ cells excluded. V dropped 1 base and J dropped 3 bases, with 4 bases sitting between them. CDR3 length: 13 residues. From germline, CDR1 is LGHNT and CDR2 FRNRAP. Replicate PCRs for sorted subsets used approximately 220 ng DNA; this equaled around 28,000 T cell genomes. The assay was immunoSEQ multiplex PCR, and TCRdb's table has in-frame clones only and misses some. Here the sample spans 750,000 to 1,000,000 clones, around 92% being singletons.

Sequenced input: naive CD8+ T cells sorted from blood. V and J are TRBV12-5 and TRBJ2-1; D uncertain. The clonotype was recovered from a man aged 25-45 years in good health. CDR3 coding DNA: TGTGCTAGTGGTTTGGGAGACTACAATGAGCAGTTCTTC. Translated, it gives CASGLGDYNEQFF. The full variable domain, completed using reference TRBV12-5 and TRBJ2-1, is DARVTQTPRHKVTEMGQEVTMRCQPILGHNTVFWYRQTMMQGLELLAYFRNRAPLDDSGMPKDRFSAEMPDATLATLKIQPSEPRDSAVYFCASGLGDYNEQFFGPGTRLTVL.